This TCR beta chain was retrieved from a study of identical twins. CDR3 length: 13 amino acids. Per germline, CDR1 SGHVS and CDR2 FQNEAQ. TCRdb independently ran MiXCR on the 5' RACE reads; one entry per CDR3 protein. The data contain about 1.7 million distinct CDR3 sequences, around 29% of them singletons. A note on this clonotype: Its antigen is unidentified. The junction departs from the called germline gene at one end, perhaps through a read error.

Study-wide findings and caveats: Cord blood beta clonotypes that were abundant carried fewer insertions, and memory repertoires showed no such trend. Less excess twin sharing appeared in beta out-of-frame sequences.

The sample taken for sequencing was cord blood. The chain recombines TRBV7-8 with TRBJ2-5, with D maybe TRBD2 (5 bases). This sequence originates from a newborn girl in good health. CDR3 DNA sequence: TGTGCCAGCAGCTTAGTCCTAGCCGAGACCCGGTACTTC. This translates into CASSLVLAETRYF. Full variable domain (missing parts from reference TRBV7-8 and TRBJ2-5): GAGVSQSPRYKVAKRGQDVALRCDPISGHVSLFWYQQALGQGPEFLTYFQNEAQLDKSGLPSDRFFAERPEGSVSTLKIQRTQQEDSAVYLCASSLVLAETRYFGPGTRLLVL.